Only a few counts were recorded for the clone carrying this TCR beta chain. What it recognizes is unknown. This CDR3 is 14 amino acids long. V was clipped by 4 bases and J by 0 bases, with 10 bases between them. Germline V gene lookup returns CDR1 SGHRS and CDR2 YFSETQ. This entry comes from a study of Ad26.COV2.S vaccination and SARS-CoV-2 variants. The wider study: Sample donor was a member of the COV1001 Ad26.COV2.S trial arm. Study observations and caveats: Responses of T cells in total may have been underestimated by the TCR breadth and depth analyses. Vaccine and placebo groups showed comparable non-spike TCR breadth.

Treatment reported: some 20 received Ad26.COV2.S at low or high dose, single or two shots; five or six received placebo; per-sample allocation not given. On day 63 after the first injection, vaccine and placebo recipients gave samples. Profiling relied on immunoSEQ multiplex PCR, and the TCRdb table lists in-frame clones only, not all of them. The sample includes over 400,000 clones, roughly 90% of them seen just once. The TCR was taken from a person aged 18 to 65 who received the Ad26.COV2.S COVID-19 vaccine or a placebo. The material sequenced was peripheral blood, taken in a trial of Ad26.COV2.S vaccine versus placebo. The chain has TRBV5-1 and TRBJ1-2; perhaps TRBD1 as D (6 bases). The chain's CDR3 is CASSQGSPNYGYTF. The CDR3 DNA follows: TGCGCCAGCAGCCAGGGGTCCCCTAACTATGGCTACACCTTC.